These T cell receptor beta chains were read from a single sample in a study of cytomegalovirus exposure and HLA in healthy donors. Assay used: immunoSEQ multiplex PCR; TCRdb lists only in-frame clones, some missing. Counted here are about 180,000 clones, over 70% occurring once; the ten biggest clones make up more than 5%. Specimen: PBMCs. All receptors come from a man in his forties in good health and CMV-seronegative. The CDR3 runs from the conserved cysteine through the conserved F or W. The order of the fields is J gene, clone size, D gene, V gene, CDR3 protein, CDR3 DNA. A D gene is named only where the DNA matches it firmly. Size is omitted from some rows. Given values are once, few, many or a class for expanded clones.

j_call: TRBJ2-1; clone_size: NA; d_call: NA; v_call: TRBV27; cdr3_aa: CASSYRGSSYNEQFF; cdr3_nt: TGTGCCAGCAGTTATCGGGGGTCCTCCTACAATGAGCAGTTCTTC
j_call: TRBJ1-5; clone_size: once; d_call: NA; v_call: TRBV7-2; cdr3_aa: CASSLPTRGGNQPQHF; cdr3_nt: TGTGCCAGCAGCTTACCGACGCGGGGGGGCAATCAGCCCCAGCATTTT
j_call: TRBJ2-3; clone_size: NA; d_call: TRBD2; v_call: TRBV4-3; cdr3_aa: CASSQAIAGDTDTQYF; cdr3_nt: TGCGCCAGCAGCCAAGCTATAGCGGGGGACACAGATACGCAGTATTTT
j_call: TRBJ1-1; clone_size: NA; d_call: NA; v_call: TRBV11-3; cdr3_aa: CASSLSMNTEAFF; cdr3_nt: TGTGCCAGCAGCTTAAGCATGAACACTGAAGCTTTCTTT
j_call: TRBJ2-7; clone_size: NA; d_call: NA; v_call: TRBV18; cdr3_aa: CASSPLGEQYF; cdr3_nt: TGTGCCAGCTCACCCCTCGGCGAGCAGTACTTC
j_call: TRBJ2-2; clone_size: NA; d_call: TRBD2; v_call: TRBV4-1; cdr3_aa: CASSPRSGGDLTGELFF; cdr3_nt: TGCGCCAGCAGCCCTCGTAGCGGGGGGGACCTAACCGGGGAGCTGTTTTTT
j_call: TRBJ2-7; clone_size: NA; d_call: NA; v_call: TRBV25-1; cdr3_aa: CASVDRSYEQYF; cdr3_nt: TGTGCCAGTGTAGACAGGTCCTACGAGCAGTACTTC
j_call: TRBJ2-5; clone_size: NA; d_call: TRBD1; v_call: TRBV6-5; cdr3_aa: CASSYSQGVGETQYF; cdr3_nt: TGTGCCAGCAGTTACTCGCAGGGGGTAGGAGAGACCCAGTACTTC
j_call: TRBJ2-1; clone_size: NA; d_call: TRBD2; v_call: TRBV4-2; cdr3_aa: CASSPRVGTSGYNEQFF; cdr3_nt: TGTGCCAGCAGCCCAAGGGTGGGCACTAGCGGCTACAATGAGCAGTTCTTC
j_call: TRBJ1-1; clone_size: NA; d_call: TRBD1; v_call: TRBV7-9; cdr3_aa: CASSPRTGNAAEAFF; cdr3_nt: TGTGCCAGCAGCCCGAGGACAGGGAACGCGGCTGAAGCTTTCTTT
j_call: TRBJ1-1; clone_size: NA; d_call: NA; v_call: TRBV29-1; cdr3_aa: CSGRATRGAEAFF; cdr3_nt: TGCAGCGGCAGGGCGACACGTGGAGCTGAAGCTTTCTTT
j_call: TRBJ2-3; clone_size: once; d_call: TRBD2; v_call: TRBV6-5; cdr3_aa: CASSRGTSGDTQYF; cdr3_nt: TGTGCCAGCAGCCGCGGGACTAGCGGGGATACGCAGTATTTT
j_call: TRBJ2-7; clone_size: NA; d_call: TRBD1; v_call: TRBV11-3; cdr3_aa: CASSLGDSPTYEQYF; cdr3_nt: TGTGCCAGCAGCTTAGGGGACAGCCCAACCTACGAGCAGTACTTC
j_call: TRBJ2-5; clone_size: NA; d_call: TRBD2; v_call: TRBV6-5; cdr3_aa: CASSYREGTQYF; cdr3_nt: TGTGCCAGCAGTTACCGGGAGGGGACCCAGTACTTC
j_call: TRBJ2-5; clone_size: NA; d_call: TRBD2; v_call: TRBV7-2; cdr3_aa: CASSLPTSGGGSQETQYF; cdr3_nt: TGTGCCAGCAGCCTACCGACTAGCGGGGGAGGCTCCCAAGAGACCCAGTACTTC
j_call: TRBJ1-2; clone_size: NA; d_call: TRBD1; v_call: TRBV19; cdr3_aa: CASGRQGALYGYTF; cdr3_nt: TGTGCCAGTGGAAGACAGGGCGCCCTGTATGGCTACACCTTC
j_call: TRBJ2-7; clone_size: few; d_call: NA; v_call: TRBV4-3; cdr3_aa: CASSQASGTKDEQYF; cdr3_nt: TGCGCCAGCAGCCAAGCTTCCGGAACTAAGGACGAGCAGTACTTC
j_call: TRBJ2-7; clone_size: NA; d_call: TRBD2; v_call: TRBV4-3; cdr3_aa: CASSQDRGGASGSYEQYF; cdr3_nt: TGCGCCAGCAGCCAAGATCGCGGCGGGGCTAGCGGGAGCTACGAGCAGTACTTC
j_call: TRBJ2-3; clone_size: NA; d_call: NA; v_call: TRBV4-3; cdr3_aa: CASSQVRTDTQYF; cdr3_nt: TGCGCCAGCAGCCAAGTGAGGACAGATACGCAGTATTTT
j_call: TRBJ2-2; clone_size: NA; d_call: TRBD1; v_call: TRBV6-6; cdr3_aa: CASSSTGTGNTGELFF; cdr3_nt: TGTGCCAGCAGTTCCACCGGGACAGGGAACACCGGGGAGCTGTTTTTT
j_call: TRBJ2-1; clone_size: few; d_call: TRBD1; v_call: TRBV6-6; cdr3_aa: CASSYSNRGVEQFF; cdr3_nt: TGTGCCAGCAGTTACTCGAACAGGGGGGTTGAGCAGTTCTTC
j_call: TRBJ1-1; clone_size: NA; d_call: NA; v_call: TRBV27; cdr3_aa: CASRLLRGTEAFF; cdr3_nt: TGTGCCAGCAGGTTACTACGGGGAACTGAAGCTTTCTTT
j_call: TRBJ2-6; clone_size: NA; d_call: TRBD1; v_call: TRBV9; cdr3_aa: CASSVRGNGANVLTF; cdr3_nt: TGTGCCAGCAGCGTCAGGGGGAATGGGGCCAACGTCCTGACTTTC
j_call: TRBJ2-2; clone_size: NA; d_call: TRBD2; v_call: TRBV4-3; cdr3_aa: CASSQRHLAGATGELFF; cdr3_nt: TGCGCCAGCAGCCAAAGGCACCTAGCGGGAGCCACCGGGGAGCTGTTTTTT
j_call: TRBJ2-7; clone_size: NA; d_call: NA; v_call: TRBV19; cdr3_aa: CASSMALNSYEQYF; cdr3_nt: TGTGCCAGTAGTATGGCCTTGAACTCCTACGAGCAGTACTTC
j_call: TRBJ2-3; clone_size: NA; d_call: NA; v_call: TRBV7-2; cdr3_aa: CASSSNRAADTQYF; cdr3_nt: TGTGCCAGCAGCTCGAACAGGGCAGCAGATACGCAGTATTTT
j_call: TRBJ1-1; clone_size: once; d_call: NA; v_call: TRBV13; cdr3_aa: CASSPPGSF; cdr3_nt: TGTGCCAGCAGCCCCCCCGGGTCCTTT
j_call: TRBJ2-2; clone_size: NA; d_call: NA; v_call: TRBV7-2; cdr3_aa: CASSIQSGNAGELFF; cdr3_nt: TGTGCCAGCAGCATACAATCGGGTAACGCCGGGGAGCTGTTTTTT
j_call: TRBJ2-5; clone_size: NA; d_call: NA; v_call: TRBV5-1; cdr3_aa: CASSPGVQETQYF; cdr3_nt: TGCGCCAGCAGCCCCGGAGTTCAAGAGACCCAGTACTTC
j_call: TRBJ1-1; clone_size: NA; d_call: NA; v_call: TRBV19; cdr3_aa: CASSPLQGLNTEAFF; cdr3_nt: TGTGCCAGTAGTCCCCTACAGGGTTTGAACACTGAAGCTTTCTTT
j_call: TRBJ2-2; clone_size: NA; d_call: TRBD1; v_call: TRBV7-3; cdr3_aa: CASRRDRDGGELFF; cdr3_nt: TGTGCCAGCAGACGCGACAGGGATGGCGGGGAGCTGTTTTTT
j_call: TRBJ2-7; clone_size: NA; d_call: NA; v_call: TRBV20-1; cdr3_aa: CSAPLGQEQYF; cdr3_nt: TGCAGTGCCCCCTTGGGGCAAGAGCAGTACTTC
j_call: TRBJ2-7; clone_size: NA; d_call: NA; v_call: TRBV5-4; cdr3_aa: CASSTGLYYEQYF; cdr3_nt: TGTGCCAGCAGCACCGGACTCTACTACGAGCAGTACTTC
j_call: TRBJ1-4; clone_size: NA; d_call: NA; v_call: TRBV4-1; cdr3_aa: CASSQEGEATNEKLFF; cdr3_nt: TGCGCCAGCAGCCAAGAAGGGGAGGCAACTAATGAAAAACTGTTTTTT
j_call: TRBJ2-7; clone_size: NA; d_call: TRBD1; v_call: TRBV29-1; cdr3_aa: CSVEGQGASSYEQYF; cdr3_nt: TGCAGCGTTGAGGGACAGGGGGCGTCCTCCTACGAGCAGTACTTC
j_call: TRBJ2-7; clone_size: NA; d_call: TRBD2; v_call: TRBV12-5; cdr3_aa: CASGGLGTSAYEQYF; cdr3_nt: TGTGCTAGTGGTGGCCTCGGGACTAGCGCCTACGAGCAGTACTTC
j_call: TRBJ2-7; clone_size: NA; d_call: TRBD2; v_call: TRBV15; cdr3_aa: CATSGGLAGSYEQYF; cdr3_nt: TGTGCCACCAGCGGAGGACTAGCGGGGTCCTACGAGCAGTACTTC
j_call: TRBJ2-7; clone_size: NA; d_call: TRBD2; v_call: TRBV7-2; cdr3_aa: CASSFGGSSYEQYF; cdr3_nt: TGTGCCAGCAGCTTCGGCGGGAGCTCCTACGAGCAGTACTTC
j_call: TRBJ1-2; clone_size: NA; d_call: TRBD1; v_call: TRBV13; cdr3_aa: CASSLDNRDRDGYTF; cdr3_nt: TGTGCCAGCAGCTTAGACAACCGGGACAGGGATGGCTACACCTTC
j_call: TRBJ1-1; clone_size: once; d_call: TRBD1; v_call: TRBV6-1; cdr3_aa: CASIGQGTEAFF; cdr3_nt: TGTGCCAGCATAGGACAGGGCACTGAAGCTTTCTTT
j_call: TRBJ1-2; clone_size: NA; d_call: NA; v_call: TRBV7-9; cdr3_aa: CASSLNAGVYYGYTF; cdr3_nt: TGTGCCAGCAGCTTAAACGCAGGGGTGTACTATGGCTACACCTTC
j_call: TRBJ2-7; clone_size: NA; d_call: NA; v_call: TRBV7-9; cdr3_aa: CASSLVRDRFSEQYF; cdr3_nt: TGTGCCAGCAGCTTAGTTCGCGACAGATTCAGCGAGCAGTACTTC
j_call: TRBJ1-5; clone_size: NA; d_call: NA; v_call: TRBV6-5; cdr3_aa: CASSPGALSNQPQHF; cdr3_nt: TGTGCCAGCAGCCCAGGTGCCCTTAGCAATCAGCCCCAGCATTTT
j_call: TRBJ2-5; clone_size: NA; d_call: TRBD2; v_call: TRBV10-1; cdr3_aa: CASSLAGEQETQYF; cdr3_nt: TGCGCCAGCTCGCTAGCGGGGGAACAAGAGACCCAGTACTTC
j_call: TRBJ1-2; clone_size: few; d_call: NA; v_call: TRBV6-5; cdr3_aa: CASSYSPGSHGYTF; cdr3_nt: TGTGCCAGCAGTTACTCGCCAGGGTCCCATGGCTACACCTTC
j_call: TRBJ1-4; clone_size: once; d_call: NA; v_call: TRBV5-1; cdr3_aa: CASSQDSTNEKLFF; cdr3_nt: TGCGCCAGCAGTCAGGACAGTACTAATGAAAAACTGTTTTTT
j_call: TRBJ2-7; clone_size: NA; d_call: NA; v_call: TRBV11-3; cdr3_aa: CASSLGTATSYEQYF; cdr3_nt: TGTGCCAGCAGCTTAGGGACAGCGACGTCCTACGAGCAGTACTTC
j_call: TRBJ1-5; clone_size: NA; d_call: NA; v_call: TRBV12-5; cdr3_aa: CASGLSGGNQPQHF; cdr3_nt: TGTGCTAGTGGTTTATCAGGGGGCAATCAGCCCCAGCATTTT
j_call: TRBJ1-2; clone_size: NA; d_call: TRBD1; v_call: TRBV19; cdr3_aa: CATLGDRAYGYTF; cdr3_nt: TGTGCCACCCTGGGGGACAGGGCCTATGGCTACACCTTC
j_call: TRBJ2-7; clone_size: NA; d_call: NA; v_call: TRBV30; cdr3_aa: CAWNPGQTTYNGQYF; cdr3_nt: TGTGCCTGGAACCCCGGACAGACTACTTACAACGGGCAGTACTTC
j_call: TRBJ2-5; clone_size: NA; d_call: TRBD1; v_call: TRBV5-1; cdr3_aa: CASSWGTAKETQYF; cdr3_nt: TGCGCCAGCAGCTGGGGGACAGCTAAAGAGACCCAGTACTTC
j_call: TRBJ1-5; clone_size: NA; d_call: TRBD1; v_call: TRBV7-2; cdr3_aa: CASSLTGFNQPQHF; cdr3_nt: TGTGCCAGCAGCTTGACAGGGTTCAATCAGCCCCAGCATTTT
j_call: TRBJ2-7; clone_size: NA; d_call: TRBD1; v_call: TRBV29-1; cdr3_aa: CSVRTGVSREQYF; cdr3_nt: TGCAGCGTTAGGACAGGGGTTTCTCGAGAGCAGTACTTC
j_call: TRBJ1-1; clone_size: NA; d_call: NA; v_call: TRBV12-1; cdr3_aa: CASSFRTGGQGNTEAFF; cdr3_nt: TGTGCCAGCAGCTTCCGGACAGGGGGGCAAGGGAACACTGAAGCTTTCTTT
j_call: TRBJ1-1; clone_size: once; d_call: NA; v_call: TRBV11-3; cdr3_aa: CASSPGGQGKAFF; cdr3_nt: TGTGCCAGCAGCCCGGGGGGTCAGGGGAAAGCTTTCTTT